This record concerns one T cell receptor beta chain sequence. The same CDR3 is also encoded by other DNA sequences in this sample. These data come from a study of blood T cell repertoires in COVID-19. Study-level information: The samples span acute and convalescent COVID-19 from the United States, Italy and Spain.

While infection was still active, Seattle patients were enrolled and then followed longitudinally. In the original analysis: Quantification of nucleated cells was approximated via reference gene primer amplification. Produced via immunoSEQ multiplex PCR; TCRdb's table is partial and in-frame only. Clone size and V and J calls were adopted from that table, with D and trimming inferred from the DNA. The data contain about 180,000 clones, approximately 80% of them singletons. The receptor's source is a woman between 35 and 50 years old with COVID-19, enrolled during active disease. Material for sequencing was peripheral blood.

CDR3 sequence reads: CASSESAGGPYEQYF. For the CDR3, the DNA is TGCGCCAGCAGTGAGTCTGCGGGGGGGCCCTACGAGCAGTACTTC. The chain employs TRBV10-1 and TRBJ2-7; TRBD2 matches 9 bases. Germline V CDR1 and CDR2: WNHNN, SYGVQD (reference sequence). J was trimmed by 2 bases and V by 0 bases; bases with no gene match: 2. This CDR3 contains 15 residues.